What follows are 2 T cell receptor beta chains derived from one specimen sequenced in a study of beta chain features in type 1 diabetes. No antigen is known for these receptors. Regarding the study as a whole: There was a moderate but significant shortening of TCRB CDR3s in all four CD4+ subsets of Type 1 diabetes patients.

The entirety of the isolated RNA underwent reverse transcription, so expressed TCRB transcripts were sequenced. Sequenced by immunoSEQ multiplex PCR; TCRdb stores in-frame clones only, minus some. The data show 600,000 to 700,000 clones, around an eighth seen once. The sample comprised naive CD4+ T cells from blood. Source of these receptors: a man younger than 35 with type 1 diabetes.

This rearrangement joins TRBV29-1 to TRBJ1-1; no reliable D call. Germline CDR1 and CDR2: SQVTM and ANQGSEA. The CDR3 is made up of 12 amino acids. Trimming left V 3 bases short and J 4 bases short, with 9 bases between. CDR3 sequence reads: CSVEYGSTEAFF. Here the CDR3 DNA reads TGCAGCGTTGAGTACGGTAGCACTGAAGCTTTCTTT. The whole variable domain, remainder taken from reference TRBV29-1 and TRBJ1-1, is SAVISQKPSRDICQRGTSLTIQCQVDSQVTMMFWYRQQPGQSLTLIATANQGSEATYESGFVIDKFPISRPNLTFSTLTVSNMSPEDSSIYLCSVEYGSTEAFFGQGTRLTVV.

The gene calls are TRBV10-3 and TRBJ2-7; D could derive from TRBD1 or TRBD2 (5 bases each). The CDR3 has 15 residues. Trimming pared 8 bases from V and 3 bases from J, leaving 20 bases between. Germline V gene sequence: CDR1 ENHRY, CDR2 SYGVKD. CDR3 in amino acids: CAIRGARGSDYEQYF. The CDR3 coding sequence is TGTGCCATCCGAGGGGCCCGGGGAAGCGACTACGAGCAGTACTTC.